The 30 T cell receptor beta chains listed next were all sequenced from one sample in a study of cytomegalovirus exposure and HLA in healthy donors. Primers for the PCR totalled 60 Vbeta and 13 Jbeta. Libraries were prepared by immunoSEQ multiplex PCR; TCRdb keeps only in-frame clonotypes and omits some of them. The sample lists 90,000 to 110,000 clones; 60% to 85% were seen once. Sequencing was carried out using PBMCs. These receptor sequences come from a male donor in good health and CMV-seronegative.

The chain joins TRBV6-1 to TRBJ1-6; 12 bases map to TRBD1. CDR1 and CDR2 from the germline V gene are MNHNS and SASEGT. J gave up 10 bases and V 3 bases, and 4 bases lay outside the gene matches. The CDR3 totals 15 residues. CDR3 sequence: CASSEWDRGQSPLHF. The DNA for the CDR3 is TGTGCCAGCAGTGAGTGGGACAGGGGGCAATCACCCCTCCACTTT.

CDR3 coding DNA: TGTGCCAGCAGACCGGGGTTGACACACACTGAAGCTTTCTTT. Translated: CASRPGLTHTEAFF. The chain links TRBV11-1 to TRBJ1-1; D is undetermined. Trimming cost V 6 bases and J 3 bases, with 14 bases left between them. The CDR3 is 14 amino acids. Germline-derived CDR1 and CDR2 are SGHAT and FQDESV (reference sequence). The variable domain in full, with the rest retrieved from reference TRBV11-1 and TRBJ1-1, is EAEVAQSPRYKITEKSQAVAFWCDPISGHATLYWYRQILGQGPELLVQFQDESVVDDSQLPKDRFSAERLKGVDSTLKIQPAELGDSAMYLCASRPGLTHTEAFFGQGTRLTVV.

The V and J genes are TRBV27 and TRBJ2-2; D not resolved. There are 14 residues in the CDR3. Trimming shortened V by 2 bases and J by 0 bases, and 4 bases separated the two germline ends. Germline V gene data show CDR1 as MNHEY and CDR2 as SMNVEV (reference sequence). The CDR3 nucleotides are TGTGCCAGCAGTTTAGTTACGAACACCGGGGAGCTGTTTTTT. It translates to CASSLVTNTGELFF.

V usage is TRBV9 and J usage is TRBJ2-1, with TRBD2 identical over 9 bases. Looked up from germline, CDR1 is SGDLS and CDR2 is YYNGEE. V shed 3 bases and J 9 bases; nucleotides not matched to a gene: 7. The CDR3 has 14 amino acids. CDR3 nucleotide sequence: TGTGCCAGCAGCGGTAGCGGGAGCCGGGGTGAGCAGTTCTTC. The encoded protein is CASSGSGSRGEQFF.

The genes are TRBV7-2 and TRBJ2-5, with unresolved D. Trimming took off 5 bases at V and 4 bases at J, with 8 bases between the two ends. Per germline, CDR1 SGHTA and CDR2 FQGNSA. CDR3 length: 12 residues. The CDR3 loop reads CASSPRGETQYF. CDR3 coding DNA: TGTGCCAGCAGCCCGAGAGGAGAGACCCAGTACTTC.

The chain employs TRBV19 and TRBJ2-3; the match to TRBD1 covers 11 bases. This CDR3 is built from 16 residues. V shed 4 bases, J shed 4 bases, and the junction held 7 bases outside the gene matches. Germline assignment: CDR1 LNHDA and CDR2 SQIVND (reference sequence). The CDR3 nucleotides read TGTGCCAGTAGTACTCCGGACAGGGGGCAGGCAGATACGCAGTATTTT. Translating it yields CASSTPDRGQADTQYF.

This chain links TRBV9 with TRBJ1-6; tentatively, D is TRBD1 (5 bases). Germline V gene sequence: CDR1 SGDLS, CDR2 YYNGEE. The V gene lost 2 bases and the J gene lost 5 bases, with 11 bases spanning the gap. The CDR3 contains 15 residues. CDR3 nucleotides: TGTGCCAGCAGCGTGGATCAGGGCCATAATTCACCCCTCCACTTT. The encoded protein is CASSVDQGHNSPLHF. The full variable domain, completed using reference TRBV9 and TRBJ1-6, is DSGVTQTPKHLITATGQRVTLRCSPRSGDLSVYWYQQSLDQGLQFLIQYYNGEERAKGNILERFSAQQFPDLHSELNLSSLELGDSALYFCASSVDQGHNSPLHFGNGTRLTVT.

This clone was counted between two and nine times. CDR3 nucleotide sequence: TGTGCCAGCAGTCCGGGGCGGACGGGACTAGCGGCATTTGGGAATGAGCAGTTCTTC. It yields the protein CASSPGRTGLAAFGNEQFF. This chain joins TRBV2 and TRBJ2-1; 11 positions match TRBD2. The germline CDR1 and CDR2 sequences are SNHLY and FYNNEI. V lost 5 bases to trimming and J lost 7 bases; unmatched junction nucleotides: 19. The CDR3 sequence is 19 residues long. The entire variable domain, with the rest obtained from reference TRBV2 and TRBJ2-1, is as follows: EPEVTQTPSHQVTQMGQEVILRCVPISNHLYFYWYRQILGQKVEFLVSFYNNEISEKSEIFDDQFSVERPDGSNFTLKIRSTKLEDSAMYFCASSPGRTGLAAFGNEQFFGPGTRLTVL.

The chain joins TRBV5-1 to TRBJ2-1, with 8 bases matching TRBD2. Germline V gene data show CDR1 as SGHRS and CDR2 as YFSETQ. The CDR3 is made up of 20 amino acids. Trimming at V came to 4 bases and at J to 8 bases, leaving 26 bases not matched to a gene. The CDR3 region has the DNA TGCGCCAGCAGCCCCCCCTCGGGGGTACCCAAGCGGGAGAGTAGGCATGAGCAGTTCTTC. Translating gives CASSPPSGVPKRESRHEQFF.

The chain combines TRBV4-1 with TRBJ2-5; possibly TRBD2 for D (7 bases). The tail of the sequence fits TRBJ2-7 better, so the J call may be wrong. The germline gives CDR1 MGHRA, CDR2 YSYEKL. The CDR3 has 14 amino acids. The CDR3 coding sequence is TGCGCCAGCAGCCGGGAGGGACACAACTACGAGCAGTACTTC. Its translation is CASSREGHNYEQYF.

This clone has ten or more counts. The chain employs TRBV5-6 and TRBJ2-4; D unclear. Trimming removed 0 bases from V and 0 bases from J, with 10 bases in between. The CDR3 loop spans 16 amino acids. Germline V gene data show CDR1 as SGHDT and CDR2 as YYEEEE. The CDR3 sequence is CASSLGSSLAKNIQYF. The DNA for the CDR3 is TGTGCCAGCAGCTTGGGTAGTTCCCTAGCCAAAAACATTCAGTACTTC.

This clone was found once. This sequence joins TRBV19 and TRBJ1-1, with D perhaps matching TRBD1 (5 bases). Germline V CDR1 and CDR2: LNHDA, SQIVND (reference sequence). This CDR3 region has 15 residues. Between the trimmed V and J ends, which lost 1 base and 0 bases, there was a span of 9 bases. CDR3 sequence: CASSIVGGLNTEAFF. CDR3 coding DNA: TGTGCCAGTAGTATAGTGGGGGGTTTGAACACTGAAGCTTTCTTT.

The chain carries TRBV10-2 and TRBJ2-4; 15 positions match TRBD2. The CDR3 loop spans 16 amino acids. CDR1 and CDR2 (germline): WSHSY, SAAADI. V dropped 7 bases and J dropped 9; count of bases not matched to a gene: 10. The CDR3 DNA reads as TGCGCCAGCACTCGGACTAGCGGGAGGGCCAAGAGCATTCAGTACTTC. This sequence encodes CASTRTSGRAKSIQYF.

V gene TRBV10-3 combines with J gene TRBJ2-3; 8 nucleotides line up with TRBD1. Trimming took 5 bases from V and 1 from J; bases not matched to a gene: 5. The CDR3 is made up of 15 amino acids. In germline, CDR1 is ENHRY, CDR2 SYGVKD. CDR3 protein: CAISPGQGGTDTQYF. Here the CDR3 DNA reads TGTGCCATCAGTCCCGGACAGGGAGGCACAGATACGCAGTATTTT.

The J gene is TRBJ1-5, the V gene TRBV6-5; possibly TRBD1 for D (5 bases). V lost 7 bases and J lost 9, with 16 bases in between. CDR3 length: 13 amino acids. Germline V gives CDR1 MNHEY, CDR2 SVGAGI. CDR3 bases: TGTGCCAGCATCCCCCAGAGGGGAGGGCCCCAGCATTTT. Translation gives CASIPQRGGPQHF.

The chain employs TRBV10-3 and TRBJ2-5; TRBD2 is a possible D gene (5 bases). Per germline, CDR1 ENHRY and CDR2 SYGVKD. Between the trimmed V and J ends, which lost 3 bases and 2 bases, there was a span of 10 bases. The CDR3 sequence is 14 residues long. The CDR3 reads CAISDETGQETQYF. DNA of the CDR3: TGTGCCATCAGTGATGAGACGGGACAAGAGACCCAGTACTTC.

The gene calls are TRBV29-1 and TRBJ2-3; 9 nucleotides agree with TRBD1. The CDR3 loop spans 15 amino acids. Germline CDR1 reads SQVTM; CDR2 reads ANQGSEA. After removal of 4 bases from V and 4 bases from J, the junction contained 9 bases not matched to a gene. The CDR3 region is CSVGGQGVLADTQYF. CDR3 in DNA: TGCAGCGTTGGGGGACAGGGTGTTTTGGCAGATACGCAGTATTTT.

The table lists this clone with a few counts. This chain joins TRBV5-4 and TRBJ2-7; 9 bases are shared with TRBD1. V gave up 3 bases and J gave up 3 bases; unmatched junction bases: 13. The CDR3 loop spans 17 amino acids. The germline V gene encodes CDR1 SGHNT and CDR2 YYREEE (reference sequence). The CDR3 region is CASSSSSFDRGFYEQYF. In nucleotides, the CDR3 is TGTGCCAGCAGCTCAAGTAGCTTCGACAGGGGGTTCTACGAGCAGTACTTC.

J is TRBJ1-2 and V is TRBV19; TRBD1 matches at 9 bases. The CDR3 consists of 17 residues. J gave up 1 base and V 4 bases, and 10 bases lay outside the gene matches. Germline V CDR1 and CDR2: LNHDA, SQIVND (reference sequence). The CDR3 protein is CASSTIPGQGLNYGYTF. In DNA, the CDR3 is TGTGCCAGTAGTACCATACCGGGACAGGGACTTAACTATGGCTACACCTTC.

CDR3 sequence (DNA): TGTGCCAGCAGCCCCGGCAGGGGCTACGAGCAGTACTTC. Protein product: CASSPGRGYEQYF. The chain employs TRBV2 and TRBJ2-7; a weak D match, TRBD1 (6 bases). This CDR3 is 13 amino acids long. With 6 bases removed from V and 3 bases from J, the gap between germline ends came to 12 bases. Per the germline V gene, CDR1 is SNHLY and CDR2 is FYNNEI.

DNA for the CDR3: TGTGCCAGCAGCCCAGGGACAGCAAATGAAAAACTGTTTTTT. Translation gives CASSPGTANEKLFF. The J gene is TRBJ1-4, the V gene TRBV5-4, with 7 bases that match TRBD1. The J segment lost 5 bases and the V segment lost 4 bases, leaving 5 bases of the junction unmatched. Germline V gene lookup returns CDR1 SGHNT and CDR2 YYREEE (reference sequence). The CDR3 is 14 residues long.

The CDR3 DNA sequence: TGTGCCAGCAGCCAAGACCCAACGCCCCTAGAAGCTTTCTTT. Translating gives CASSQDPTPLEAFF. The chain employs TRBV4-2 and TRBJ1-1, with D uncertain. V gave up 0 bases and J gave up 8 bases, with 13 bases separating them. Germline loops: CDR1 LGHNA, CDR2 YNFKEQ. The CDR3 has 14 residues.

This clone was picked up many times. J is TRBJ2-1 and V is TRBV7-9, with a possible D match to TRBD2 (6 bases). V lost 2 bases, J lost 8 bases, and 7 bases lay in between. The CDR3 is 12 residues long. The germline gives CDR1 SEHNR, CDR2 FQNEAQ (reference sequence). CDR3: CASSLTGDEQFF. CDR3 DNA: TGTGCCAGCAGCTTAACGGGGGATGAGCAGTTCTTC.

The CDR3 sequence: CASTTGGHSGANVLTF. Written as DNA, the CDR3 is TGTGCCAGCACGACAGGGGGGCACTCTGGGGCCAACGTCCTGACTTTC. V and J are TRBV6-6 and TRBJ2-6; 9 bases match TRBD1. V shed 7 bases, J shed 0 bases, and the junction held 4 bases outside the gene matches. The CDR3 runs 16 residues. Germline V gene lookup returns CDR1 MNHNY and CDR2 SVGAGI (reference sequence).

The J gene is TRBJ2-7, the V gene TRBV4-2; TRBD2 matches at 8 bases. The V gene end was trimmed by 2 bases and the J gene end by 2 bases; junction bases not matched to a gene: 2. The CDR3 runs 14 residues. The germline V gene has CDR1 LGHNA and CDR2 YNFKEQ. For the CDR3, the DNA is TGTGCCAGCAGCCAACGGGAGGGCCCCTACGAGCAGTACTTC. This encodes CASSQREGPYEQYF.

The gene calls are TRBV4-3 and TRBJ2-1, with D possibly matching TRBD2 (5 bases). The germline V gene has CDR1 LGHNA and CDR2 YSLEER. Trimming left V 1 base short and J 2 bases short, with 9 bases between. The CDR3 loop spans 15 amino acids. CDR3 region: CASSQGTGPYNEQFF. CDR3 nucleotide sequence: TGCGCCAGCAGCCAAGGGACTGGCCCCTACAATGAGCAGTTCTTC.

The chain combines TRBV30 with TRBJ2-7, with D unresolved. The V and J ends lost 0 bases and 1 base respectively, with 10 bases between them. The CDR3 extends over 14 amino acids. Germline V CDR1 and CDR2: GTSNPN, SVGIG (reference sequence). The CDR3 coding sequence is TGTGCCTGGAGTGTAAGGATAGCATCCTACGAGCAGTACTTC. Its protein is CAWSVRIASYEQYF.

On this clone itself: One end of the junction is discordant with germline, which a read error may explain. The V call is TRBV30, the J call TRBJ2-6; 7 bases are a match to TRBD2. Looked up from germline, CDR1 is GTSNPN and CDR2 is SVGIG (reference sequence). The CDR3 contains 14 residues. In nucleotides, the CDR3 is TGTGCCTGGAGTGTTGGATGGGGGGGCAACGTCCTGACTTTC. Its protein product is CAWSVGWGGNVLTF.

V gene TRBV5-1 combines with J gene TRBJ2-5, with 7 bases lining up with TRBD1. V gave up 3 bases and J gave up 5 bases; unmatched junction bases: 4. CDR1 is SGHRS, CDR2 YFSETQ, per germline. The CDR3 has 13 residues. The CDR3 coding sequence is TGCGCCAGCAGCTCGGGACAGAGGGAGACCCAGTACTTC. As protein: CASSSGQRETQYF.

CDR3 sequence reads: CASSYSAGERTGELFF. CDR3 coding DNA: TGTGCCAGCAGTTACTCGGCAGGGGAGAGGACCGGGGAGCTGTTTTTT. The chain links TRBV6-5 to TRBJ2-2; a weak D match, TRBD1 (6 bases). V gave up 0 bases and J gave up 5 bases, with 13 bases separating them. Germline values: CDR1 MNHEY, CDR2 SVGAGI. The length of the CDR3 is 16 residues.